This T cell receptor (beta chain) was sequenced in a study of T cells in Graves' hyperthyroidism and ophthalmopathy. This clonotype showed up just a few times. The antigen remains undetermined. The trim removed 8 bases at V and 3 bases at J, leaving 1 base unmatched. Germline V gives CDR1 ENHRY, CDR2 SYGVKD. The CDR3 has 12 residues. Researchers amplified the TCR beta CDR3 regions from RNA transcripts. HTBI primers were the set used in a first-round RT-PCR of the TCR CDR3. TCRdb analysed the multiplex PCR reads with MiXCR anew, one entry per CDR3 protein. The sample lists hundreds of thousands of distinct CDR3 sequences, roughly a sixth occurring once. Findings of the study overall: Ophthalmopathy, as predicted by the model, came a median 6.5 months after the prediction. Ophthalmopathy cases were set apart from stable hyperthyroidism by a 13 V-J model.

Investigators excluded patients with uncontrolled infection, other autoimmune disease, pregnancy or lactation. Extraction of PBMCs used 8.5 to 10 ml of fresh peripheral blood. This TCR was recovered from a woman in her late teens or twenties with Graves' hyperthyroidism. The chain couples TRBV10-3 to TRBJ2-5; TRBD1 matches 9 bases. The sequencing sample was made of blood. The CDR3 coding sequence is TGTGCCATCCGGACAGGGGAAGAGACCCAGTACTTC. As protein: CAIRTGEETQYF.